This T cell receptor (beta chain) was obtained from a study of T cells in Graves' hyperthyroidism and ophthalmopathy (dated 2019 in TCRdb). In the study overall: Peripheral blood samples were taken at the time of initial diagnosis, prior to any treatment. In addition, the study compared T-cell repertoires in thyroid tissue and in blood from roughly six Graves' hyperthyroidism patients. The paper describes TCR Vbeta CDR3 sequencing of some 130 peripheral blood samples, made up of 43 ophthalmopathy patients, 70 to 75 hyperthyroidism patients and 17 progressor patients. After blood sampling, hyperthyroidism patients were treated with methimazole at a starting dose of 30 mg daily, and ophthalmopathy patients were treated with high-dose intravenous methylprednisolone. Whether ophthalmopathy could be predicted prospectively was tested in an independent validation cohort made up of approximately 19 hyperthyroidism patients plus 17 patients who later progressed to ophthalmopathy. The roughly 90 discovery patients were divided at random into training and test sets in a 7:3 ratio. To identify TCR V-J signatures that set the groups apart, the researchers used a discovery cohort of 90 to 100 patients, made up of approximately 43 with Graves' ophthalmopathy and around 58 with stable Graves' hyperthyroidism. Study-level results and caveats: A model built on a 13 V-J signature distinguished ophthalmopathy from stable hyperthyroidism, reaching approximately 89% sensitivity and around 81% specificity in cross-validation and 80%/75% in testing. Most expanded thyroid clonotypes (frequency above 0.001) were also detected in blood, suggesting blood repertoires may reflect thyroid immune responses. During validation, the model predicted progression to ophthalmopathy a median of about 6.5 months ahead of onset, with 60% to 71% sensitivity and 72.22% specificity. Sample size was not statistically predetermined, and investigators were not blinded to group allocation.

About this clonotype itself: What this receptor recognizes is not known. No clone much larger than this one lies a single base away; base qualities are absent.

TCR beta CDR3 regions were amplified from RNA transcripts. The TCR CDR3 was subjected to a first round of RT-PCR using the HTBI primer set and the Qiagen OneStep RT-PCR kit. Libraries were constructed in a second round of multiplex PCR, after which size selection and purification were performed. Paired-end sequencing of the libraries was performed with 100 bp reads on an Illumina HiSeq2000. From the authors' description of their analysis: SOAPnuke was used to process the raw data, removing reads that contained adapters or uncalled bases, had a mean Phred below 15, or lacked an exact match to the constant primer or identifier. COPE v1.2.5 was used to merge the high-quality paired reads, and each unique nucleotide sequence was defined as a clonotype. Clonotypes were aligned to IMGT TRBV, TRBD and TRBJ reference segments using MiTCR v1.1. The analysis included only V-J combinations with a frequency above 0.0001, which together covered more than 98% of the repertoires. The TCS score was defined as the ratio of F50 (clonal expansion) to E x V (chaos), calculated using BLOSUM62-based TCRdist between CDR3 peptides within each V-J. Welch's t-statistics and random forest reduced around 520 V-J features to fewer than 15, which were used in a naive Bayes classifier (R e1071). TCRdb reran the public reads through fastp at Q25 and MiXCR, keeping productive beta chains. For every CDR3 protein sequence, its rows merge into one entry that carries the most common genes and DNA. V and J calls and clone size were set by TCRdb, not the authors. Within this sample are under 400,000 distinct CDR3 sequences, with approximately 17% of them counted one time only. Approximately 35% of the sample is in the top ten clones.

Measured from the cysteine to the phenylalanine, the CDR3 is 14 residues long. The read is trimmed to its CDR3 DNA, 42 bases read in frame from base 1. The germline V and J ends show losses of 10 bases and 5 bases respectively, and no gene match explains 8 bases of the junction. Reading the germline V gene gives CDR1 MNHNS and CDR2 SASEGT. Stable Graves' hyperthyroidism was defined as no progression to ophthalmopathy during 18 months of follow-up. The hyperthyroidism patients were between 18 and 65 years old and newly diagnosed, with a disease duration of less than 2 months. Patients with uncontrolled infections, other autoimmune diseases, pregnancy or lactation were excluded. Clinical symptoms, serum thyroxine and TRAb, thyroid ultrasound, and orbital computed tomography formed the basis for the diagnoses. Ficoll-Paque density gradient centrifugation was used to isolate PBMCs from 9.5 to 10 ml of fresh peripheral blood. Trizol reagent was used to extract total RNA, and RNA quality was then checked on an Agilent 2100 Bioanalyzer.

The sample comprised blood. The TCR comes from a man younger than 40 with Graves' hyperthyroidism. The chain joins TRBV6-1 to TRBJ2-1, with 10 central nucleotides matching TRBD1. At the DNA level, the sequence is TGTGCCACCCCAGGGACAGGGGACGACAATGAGCAGTTCTTC. It is translated as CATPGTGDDNEQFF.